The rows below give T cell receptor beta chains drawn from one sample of a study of CXCR3-negative and CXCR3-positive naive CD8 T cells. Each CDR3 protein gets one entry in TCRdb, which reprocessed the 5' RACE reads and gives no DNA. The record lists approximately 130,000 distinct CDR3 sequences, of which the ten most abundant hold roughly 0.39%. The sample was naive CXCR3+ CD8+ T cells from blood. The receptors originated from a human donor in good health. Some clones in this sample may be carry-over from other donors' samples. CDR3s include the opening cysteine and the closing phenylalanine or tryptophan. Each record gives: V gene, J gene, clone size, CDR3 protein. Not all rows give a size; the values are once, few, many and, for expanded clones, a class.

TRBV29-1,TRBJ2-7,.,CSAGASSYEQYF
TRBV20-1,TRBJ2-3,.,CSARDLSGGPDTQYF
TRBV13,TRBJ2-2,.,CASSSRDTDTGELFF
TRBV5-6,TRBJ2-7,.,CASGYWTSTYEQYF
TRBV5-1,TRBJ2-7,.,CASSFEGSTYEQYF
TRBV2,TRBJ2-3,.,CASSEPRQGDSTQYF
TRBV12-3/TRBV12-4,TRBJ2-1,.,CASSLSPNYNEQFF
TRBV25-1,TRBJ2-1,.,CASSGRPDRELRATYNEQFF
TRBV14,TRBJ1-1,.,CASSQDEGPALYAFF
TRBV27,TRBJ1-3,.,CASSLSSGNTIYF
TRBV7-9,TRBJ1-1,.,CASSPDSTRAFF
TRBV2,TRBJ2-7,.,CASTGARGEQYF
TRBV4-1,TRBJ2-3,.,CASSQDQGGTDTQYF
TRBV27,TRBJ2-7,.,CASSPPGVPEQYF
TRBV12-3/TRBV12-4,TRBJ2-5,.,CASSLWDRPEETQYF
TRBV6-6,TRBJ1-4,.,CASSYSVSGKLFF
TRBV14,TRBJ2-7,.,CASSQGQGLAGVRTQYF
TRBV6-5,TRBJ1-1,.,CASSPTKYTEAFF
TRBV19,TRBJ2-1,.,CASSIVYPNEQFF
TRBV20-1,TRBJ2-7,.,CSARAAYSYEQYF
TRBV7-3,TRBJ2-1,.,CASSHPGLASNEQFF
TRBV23-1,TRBJ2-7,.,CASRRLVTYEQYF
TRBV7-6,TRBJ2-2,.,CASSPKGLAGGLVTGELFF
TRBV21-1,TRBJ2-7,.,CASSKWYEQYF
TRBV6-6,TRBJ2-2,.,CASSYSRVAGAPNTGELFF
TRBV18,TRBJ1-1,.,CASSPRDTYTEAFF
TRBV20-1,TRBJ2-7,.,CSARDPAGVSYEQYF
TRBV6-5,TRBJ1-6,.,CASSYSISSYNSPLHF
TRBV28,TRBJ2-7,.,CASSPSPLTWTRASYEQYF
TRBV9,TRBJ2-3,.,CASSVSWSSADTDTQYF
TRBV14,TRBJ2-7,.,CASSQDGGAGGIIYEQYF
TRBV12-3/TRBV12-4,TRBJ1-3,.,CASSLQGSGNTIYF
TRBV5-1,TRBJ2-1,.,CASSLGSHEQFF
TRBV6-5,TRBJ1-1,.,CASSSTGEYTEAFF
TRBV7-9,TRBJ2-7,.,CASSSPGGYEQYF
TRBV7-9,TRBJ1-1,.,CASSSPEGMNTEAFF
TRBV14,TRBJ2-5,.,CASSQEEGGETQYF
TRBV12-3/TRBV12-4,TRBJ1-1,.,CASSFLGSGAFF
TRBV29-1,TRBJ1-1,.,CSVTKNTEAFF
TRBV7-6,TRBJ2-2,.,CASSPLPQGSNTGELFF
TRBV3-1,TRBJ2-7,.,CASSQDFHERYF
TRBV4-2,TRBJ2-7,.,CASSLSGTSGRSYEQYF
TRBV27,TRBJ2-1,medium-sized,CASSLYNEQFF
TRBV28,TRBJ2-7,.,CASRSDGTVSSYEQYF
TRBV10-3,TRBJ2-7,.,CAISESSGEQYF
TRBV27,TRBJ2-5,.,CASSFAASGETQYF
TRBV6-2/TRBV6-3,TRBJ2-2,.,CASNPGQGFWELFF
TRBV6-4,TRBJ2-1,.,CASSLHVGAWDEQFF
TRBV27,TRBJ1-1,.,CASSLSYPNTEAFF
TRBV29-1,TRBJ2-7,.,CSVDAGTGEFYEQYF
TRBV4-1,TRBJ2-4,.,CASSQVTLAKNIQYF
TRBV12-3/TRBV12-4,TRBJ2-1,.,CASLRGGNEQFF
TRBV7-9,TRBJ2-1,.,CASAGPLNEQFF
TRBV4-1,TRBJ1-5,.,CASSPEDVGWRVNQPQHF
TRBV16,TRBJ1-2,.,CASTERQGPLYGYTF
TRBV7-9,TRBJ1-2,.,CASSLALFQTNYGYTF